These 3 T cell receptor beta chains were sequenced from one sample in a study of blood T cells in healthy people across ages. A second PCR, run for roughly 7 to 12 cycles, used a sample-barcoded 5' primer plus a J-beta primer mix. TCRdb re-derived calls from the 5' RACE reads in MiXCR, one entry per CDR3 protein. The sample lists 700,000 to 1,000,000 distinct CDR3 sequences, 44% occurring once. The sequenced sample consisted of blood. The receptor set was obtained from a man aged 60-69 years in good health.

The genes are TRBV7-2 and TRBJ1-1, with TRBD1 as a possible D gene (6 bases). The CDR3 has 15 amino acids. Trimming removed 5 bases at V and 5 bases at J, with 18 bases between. Germline V CDR1 and CDR2: SGHTA, FQGNSA. DNA for the CDR3: TGTGCCAGCAGCCAGGGGCGGGCAGGGCGGACTGAAGCTTTCTTT. Its protein is CASSQGRAGRTEAFF.

This sequence joins TRBV29-1 and TRBJ2-1, with 13 bases matching TRBD2. With V trimmed by 3 bases and J by 15 bases, 17 bases remained unmatched. In germline, CDR1 is SQVTM, CDR2 ANQGSEA. The CDR3 is made up of 16 amino acids. The CDR3 bases are TGCAGCGTTGAGGAAACTAGCGGGGGGGCATCCATTCGTCGGTTCTTC. It specifies CSVEETSGGASIRRFF.

This clonotype was counted a few times. This chain links TRBV12-3 or TRBV12-4 with TRBJ2-1, with 7 bases aligning to TRBD2. The CDR3 has 15 residues. Unmatched junction bases numbered 14, after V lost 8 bases and J lost 7 bases. Written as DNA, the CDR3 is TGTGCCAGCGGGGCTCGGGGAGGGGTAGGGAATGAGCAGTTCTTC. Its protein product is CASGARGGVGNEQFF.